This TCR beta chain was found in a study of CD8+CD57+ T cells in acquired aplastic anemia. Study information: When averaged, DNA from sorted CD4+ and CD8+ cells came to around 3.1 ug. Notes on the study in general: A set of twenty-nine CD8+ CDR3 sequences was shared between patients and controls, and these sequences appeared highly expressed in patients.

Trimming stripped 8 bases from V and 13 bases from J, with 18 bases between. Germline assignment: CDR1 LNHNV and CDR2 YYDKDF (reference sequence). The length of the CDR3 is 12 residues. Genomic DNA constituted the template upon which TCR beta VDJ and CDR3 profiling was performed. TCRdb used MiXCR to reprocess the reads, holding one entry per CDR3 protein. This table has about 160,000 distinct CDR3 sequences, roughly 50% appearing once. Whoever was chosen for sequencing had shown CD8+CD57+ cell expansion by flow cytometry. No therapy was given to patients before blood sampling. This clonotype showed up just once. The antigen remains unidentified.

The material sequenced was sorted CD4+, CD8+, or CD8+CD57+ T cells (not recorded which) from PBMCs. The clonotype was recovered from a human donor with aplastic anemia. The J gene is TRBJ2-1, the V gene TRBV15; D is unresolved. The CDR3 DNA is TGTGCCACCTCGACAATGCGGTCGACCCAGTTCTTC. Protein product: CATSTMRSTQFF.